This T cell receptor beta chain is drawn from a study of breast tumors, draining lymph nodes, adjacent tissues. Trimming took 0 bases from V and 4 from J, leaving 9 bases between them. CDR1 and CDR2 (germline): DFQATT, SNEGSKA (reference sequence). The CDR3 spans 13 residues. General study findings and limits: Data fit most tumor T cells coming from lymph node, expanding in tumor. The lymph node origin of tumor T cells was framed as consistent with a hypothesis, not demonstrated. Tumor TCR diversity was below lymph nodes but above nontumor tissue. Tumor and nontumor repertoires were significantly more similar in luminal-like than in basal-like breast cancer.

From the multiplex PCR reads, TCRdb called clonotypes with MiXCR, one entry per CDR3 protein. The top ten hold roughly 20% of the sample, which has approximately 60,000 distinct CDR3 sequences, roughly 50% seen once. This clonotype has at least ten counts. Antigen specificity is unknown. V and J are TRBV20-1 and TRBJ1-2; no definite D call. The sequencing sample was made of breast tumor tissue. The receptor's source is a female donor with breast cancer. Some clones in this sample may be carry-over from other donors' samples. DNA for the CDR3: TGCAGTGCTAGAGACGGCAGCCTCTATGGCTACACCTTC. Translation gives CSARDGSLYGYTF.